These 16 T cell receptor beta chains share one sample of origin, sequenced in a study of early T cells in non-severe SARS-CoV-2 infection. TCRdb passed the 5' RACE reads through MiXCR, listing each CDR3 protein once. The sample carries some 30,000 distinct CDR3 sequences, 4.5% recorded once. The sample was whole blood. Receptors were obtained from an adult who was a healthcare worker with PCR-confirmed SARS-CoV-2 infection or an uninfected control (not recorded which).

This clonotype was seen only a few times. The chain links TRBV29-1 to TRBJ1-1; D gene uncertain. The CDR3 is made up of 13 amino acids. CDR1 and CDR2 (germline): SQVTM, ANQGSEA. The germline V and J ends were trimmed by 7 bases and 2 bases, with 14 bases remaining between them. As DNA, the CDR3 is TGCAGCGCACGGGTGCAGTTTAACACTGAAGCTTTCTTT. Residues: CSARVQFNTEAFF. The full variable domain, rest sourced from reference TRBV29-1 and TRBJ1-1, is SAVISQKPSRDICQRGTSLTIQCQVDSQVTMMFWYRQQPGQSLTLIATANQGSEATYESGFVIDKFPISRPNLTFSTLTVSNMSPEDSSIYLCSARVQFNTEAFFGQGTRLTVV.

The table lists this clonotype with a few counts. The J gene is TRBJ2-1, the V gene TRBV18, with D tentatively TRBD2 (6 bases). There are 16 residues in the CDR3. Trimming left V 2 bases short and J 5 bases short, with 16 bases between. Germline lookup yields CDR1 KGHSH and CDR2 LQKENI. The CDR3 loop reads CASSPFGRGTDNEQFF. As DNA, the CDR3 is TGTGCCAGCTCACCATTCGGGCGGGGAACCGACAATGAGCAGTTCTTC.

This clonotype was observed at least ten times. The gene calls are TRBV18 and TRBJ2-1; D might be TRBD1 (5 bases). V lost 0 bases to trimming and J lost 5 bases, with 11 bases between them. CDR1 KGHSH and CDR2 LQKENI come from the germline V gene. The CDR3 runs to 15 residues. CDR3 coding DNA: TGTGCCAGCTCACCACCGGCAGGGAAACACAATGAGCAGTTCTTC. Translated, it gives CASSPPAGKHNEQFF.

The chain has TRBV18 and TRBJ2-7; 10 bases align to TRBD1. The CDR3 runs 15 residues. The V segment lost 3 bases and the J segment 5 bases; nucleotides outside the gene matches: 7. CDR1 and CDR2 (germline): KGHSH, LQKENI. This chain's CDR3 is CASSPGQGIGNEQYF. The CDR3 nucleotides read TGTGCCAGCTCACCGGGACAGGGGATTGGGAACGAGCAGTACTTC.

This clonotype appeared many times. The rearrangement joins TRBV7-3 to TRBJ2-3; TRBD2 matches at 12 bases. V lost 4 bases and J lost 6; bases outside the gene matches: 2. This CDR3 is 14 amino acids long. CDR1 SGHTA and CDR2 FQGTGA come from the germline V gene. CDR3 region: CASSSSGGADTQYF. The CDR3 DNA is TGTGCCAGCAGCTCTAGCGGGGGGGCGGATACGCAGTATTTT.

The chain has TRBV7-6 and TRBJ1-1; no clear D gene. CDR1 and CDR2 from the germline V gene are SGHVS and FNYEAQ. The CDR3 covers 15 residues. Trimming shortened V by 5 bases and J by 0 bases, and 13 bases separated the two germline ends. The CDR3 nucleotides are TGTGCCAGCAGCCCCACACACGGACTGAACACTGAAGCTTTCTTT. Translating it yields CASSPTHGLNTEAFF.

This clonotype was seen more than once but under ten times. This chain's CDR3 is CASSHQGRDNQPQHF. DNA for the CDR3: TGCGCCAGCAGCCATCAGGGGCGGGACAATCAGCCCCAGCATTTT. The chain is built from TRBV4-1 and TRBJ1-5; perhaps TRBD1 as D (6 bases). Germline lookup yields CDR1 MGHRA and CDR2 YSYEKL. V was cut by 3 bases and J by 3 bases, with 12 bases left in between. This CDR3 contains 15 residues.

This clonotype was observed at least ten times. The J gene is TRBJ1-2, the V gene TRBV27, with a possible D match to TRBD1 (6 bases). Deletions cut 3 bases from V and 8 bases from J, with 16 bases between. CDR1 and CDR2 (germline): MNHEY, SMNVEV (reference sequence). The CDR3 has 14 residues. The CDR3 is CASSFRGAFGGYTF. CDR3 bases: TGTGCCAGCAGTTTCAGGGGCGCCTTTGGGGGCTACACCTTC.

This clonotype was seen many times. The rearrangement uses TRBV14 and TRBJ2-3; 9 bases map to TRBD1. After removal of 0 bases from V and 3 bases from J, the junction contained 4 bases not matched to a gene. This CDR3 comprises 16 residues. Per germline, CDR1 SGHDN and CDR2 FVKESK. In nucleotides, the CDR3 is TGTGCCAGCAGCCAAGAACGGGACAGGGATACAGATACGCAGTATTTT. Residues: CASSQERDRDTDTQYF.

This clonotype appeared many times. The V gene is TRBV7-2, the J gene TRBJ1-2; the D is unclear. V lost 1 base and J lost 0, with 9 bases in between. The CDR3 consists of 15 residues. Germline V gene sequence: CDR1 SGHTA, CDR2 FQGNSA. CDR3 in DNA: TGTGCCAGCAGCTTAGTACTTATAGCTAACTATGGCTACACCTTC. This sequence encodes CASSLVLIANYGYTF.

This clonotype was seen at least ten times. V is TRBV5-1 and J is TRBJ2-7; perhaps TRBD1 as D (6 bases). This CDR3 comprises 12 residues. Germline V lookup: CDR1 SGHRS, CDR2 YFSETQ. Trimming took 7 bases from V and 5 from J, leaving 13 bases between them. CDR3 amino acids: CASRRQEDEQYF. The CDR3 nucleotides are TGCGCCAGCCGAAGACAGGAGGACGAGCAGTACTTC.

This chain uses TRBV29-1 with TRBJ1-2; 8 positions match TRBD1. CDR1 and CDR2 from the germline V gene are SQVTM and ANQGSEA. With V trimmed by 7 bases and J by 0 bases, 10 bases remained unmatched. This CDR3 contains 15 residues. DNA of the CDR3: TGCAGCGCTGGACAGGGAATCGAGGCTAACTATGGCTACACCTTC. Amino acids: CSAGQGIEANYGYTF.

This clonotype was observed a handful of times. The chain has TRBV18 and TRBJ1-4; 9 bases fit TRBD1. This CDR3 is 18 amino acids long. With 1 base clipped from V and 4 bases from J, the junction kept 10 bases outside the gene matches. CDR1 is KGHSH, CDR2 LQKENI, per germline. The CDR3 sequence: CASSPRGGQGVLNEKLFF. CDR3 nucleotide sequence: TGTGCCAGCTCACCACGAGGGGGACAGGGCGTTCTTAATGAAAAACTGTTTTTT.

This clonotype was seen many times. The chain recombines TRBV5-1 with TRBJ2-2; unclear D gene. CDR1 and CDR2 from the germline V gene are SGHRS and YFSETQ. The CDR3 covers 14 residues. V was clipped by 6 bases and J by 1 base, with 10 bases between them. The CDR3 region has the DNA TGCGCCAGCAAACTCGCGCTGAACACCGGGGAGCTGTTTTTT. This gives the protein CASKLALNTGELFF. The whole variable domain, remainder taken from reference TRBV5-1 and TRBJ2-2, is KAGVTQTPRYLIKTRGQQVTLSCSPISGHRSVSWYQQTPGQGLQFLFEYFSETQRNKGNFPGRFSGRQFSNSRSEMNVSTLELGDSALYLCASKLALNTGELFFGEGSRLTVL.

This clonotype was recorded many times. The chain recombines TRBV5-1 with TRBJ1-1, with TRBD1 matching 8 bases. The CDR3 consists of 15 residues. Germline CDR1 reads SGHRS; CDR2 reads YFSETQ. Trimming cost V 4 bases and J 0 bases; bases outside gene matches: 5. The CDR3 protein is CASSTGQGLNTEAFF. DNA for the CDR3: TGCGCCAGCAGCACCGGACAGGGTCTGAACACTGAAGCTTTCTTT. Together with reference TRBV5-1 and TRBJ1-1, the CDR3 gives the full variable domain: KAGVTQTPRYLIKTRGQQVTLSCSPISGHRSVSWYQQTPGQGLQFLFEYFSETQRNKGNFPGRFSGRQFSNSRSEMNVSTLELGDSALYLCASSTGQGLNTEAFFGQGTRLTVV.

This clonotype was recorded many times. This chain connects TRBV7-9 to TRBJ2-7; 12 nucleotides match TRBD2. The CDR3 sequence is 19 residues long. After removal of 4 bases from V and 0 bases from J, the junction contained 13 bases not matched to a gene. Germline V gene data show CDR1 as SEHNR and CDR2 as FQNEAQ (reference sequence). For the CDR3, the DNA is TGTGCCAGCAGCTCCCATCCTGGACTAGCGGGGCTAAGCTCCTACGAGCAGTACTTC. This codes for CASSSHPGLAGLSSYEQYF.